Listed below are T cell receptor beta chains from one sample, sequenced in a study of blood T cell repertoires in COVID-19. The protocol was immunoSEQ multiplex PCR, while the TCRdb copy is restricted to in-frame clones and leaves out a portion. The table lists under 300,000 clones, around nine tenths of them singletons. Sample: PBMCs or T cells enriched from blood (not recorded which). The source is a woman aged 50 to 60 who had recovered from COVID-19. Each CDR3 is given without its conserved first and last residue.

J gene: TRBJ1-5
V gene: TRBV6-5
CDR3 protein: ASSMQTGIQPQH

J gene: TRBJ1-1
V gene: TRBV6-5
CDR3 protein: ASKTIRGTEAF

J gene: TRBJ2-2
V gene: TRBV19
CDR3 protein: ASSIDRGDVDGTGELF

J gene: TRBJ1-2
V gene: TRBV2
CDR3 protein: ASTLRSGGVGFNYGYT

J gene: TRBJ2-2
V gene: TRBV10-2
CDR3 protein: AVATSGSLSTGELF

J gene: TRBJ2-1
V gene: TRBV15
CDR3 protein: ATSRGDTGYNEQF

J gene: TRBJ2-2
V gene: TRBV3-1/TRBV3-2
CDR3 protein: ASSQWGGRNTGELF

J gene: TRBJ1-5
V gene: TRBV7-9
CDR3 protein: ASSLTESNQPQH

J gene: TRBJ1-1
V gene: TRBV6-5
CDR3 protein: ASGQDGAF

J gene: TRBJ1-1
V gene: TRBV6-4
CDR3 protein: ASSDSTLTEAF

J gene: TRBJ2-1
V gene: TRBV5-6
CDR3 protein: ASSLKRDLASNEQF

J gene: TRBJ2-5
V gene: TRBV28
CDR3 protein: ASSPRSQETQY

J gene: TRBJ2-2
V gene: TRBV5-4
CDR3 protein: ASSTGTSGNTGELF

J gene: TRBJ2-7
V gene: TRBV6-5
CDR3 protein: ASIGRGYEQY

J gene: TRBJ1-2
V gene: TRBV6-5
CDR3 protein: ASSYRDRNYGYT

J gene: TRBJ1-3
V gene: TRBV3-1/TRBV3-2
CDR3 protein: ASSQQEGRGSGNTIY

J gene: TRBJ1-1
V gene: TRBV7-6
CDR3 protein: ASSFSFVTPHIAF

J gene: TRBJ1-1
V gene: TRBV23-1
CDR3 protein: ASSQSGTDNTEAF

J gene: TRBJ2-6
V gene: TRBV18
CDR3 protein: ASSPPRGGVGSGANVLT

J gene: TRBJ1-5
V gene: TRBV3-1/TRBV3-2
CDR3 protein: ASSRGHRQEQPQH

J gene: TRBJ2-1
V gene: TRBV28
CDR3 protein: ASSSPLGLAGQYNEQF

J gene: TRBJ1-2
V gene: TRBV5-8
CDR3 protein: ASSPGQDRNYGYT

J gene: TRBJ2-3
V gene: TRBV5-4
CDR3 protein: ASSRQRDTQY

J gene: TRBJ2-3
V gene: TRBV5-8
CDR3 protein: ASSRDRGRGYTQY

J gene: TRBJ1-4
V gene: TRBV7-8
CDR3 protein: ASSRERTGGELTTNEKLF

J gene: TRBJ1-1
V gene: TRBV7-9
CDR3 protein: ASSSDRINTEAF

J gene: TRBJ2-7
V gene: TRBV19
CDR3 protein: ASSNRGFYEQY

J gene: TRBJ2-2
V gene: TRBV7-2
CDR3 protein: ASSPRTSGNTGELF

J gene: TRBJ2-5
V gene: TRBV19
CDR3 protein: ASSPDSQETQY

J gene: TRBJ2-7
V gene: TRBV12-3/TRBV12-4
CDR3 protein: ASSPGGPYEQY

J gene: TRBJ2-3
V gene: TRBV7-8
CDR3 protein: ASSPDTSTDTQY

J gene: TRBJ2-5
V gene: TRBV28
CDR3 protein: ASSLDRTQETQY

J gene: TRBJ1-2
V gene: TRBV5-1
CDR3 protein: ASSWEYNYGYT

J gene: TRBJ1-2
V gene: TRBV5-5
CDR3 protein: ASSYGQGEGYT

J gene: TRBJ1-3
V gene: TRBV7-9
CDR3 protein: ASSLAVSGNSGNTIY

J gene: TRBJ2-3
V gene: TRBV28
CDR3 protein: ASRRDSTDTQY

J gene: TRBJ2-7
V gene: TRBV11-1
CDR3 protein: ASSWGRGSYEQY

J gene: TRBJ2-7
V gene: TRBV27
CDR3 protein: ASSNRLAGTYEQY

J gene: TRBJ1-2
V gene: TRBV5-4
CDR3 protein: ASSLASSAVHLKVHGYT

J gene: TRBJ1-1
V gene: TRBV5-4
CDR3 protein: AIKQGSEAF

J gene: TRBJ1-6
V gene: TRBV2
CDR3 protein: ASRRQNSPLH

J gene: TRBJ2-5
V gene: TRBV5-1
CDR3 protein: ASSFDRGYRETQY

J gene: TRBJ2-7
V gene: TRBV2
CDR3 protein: ASIGGRRDEQY

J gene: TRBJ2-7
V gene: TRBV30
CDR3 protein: AWSVLGGGVYEQY

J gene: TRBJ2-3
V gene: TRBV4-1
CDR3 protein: ASSHLLPGLAETDTQY

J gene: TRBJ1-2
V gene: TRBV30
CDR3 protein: AWSRRSVYGYT

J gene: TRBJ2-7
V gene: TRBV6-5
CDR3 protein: ASSRGDNYEQY